This T cell receptor (beta chain) derives from a study of blood T cell repertoires in COVID-19. Background on the study: There were acute and convalescent COVID-19 samples, and they came from the United States, Italy and Spain.

Trimming cost V 0 bases and J 7 bases, with 16 bases left between them. Germline V gene data show CDR1 as SGHRS and CDR2 as YFSETQ. The CDR3 consists of 15 residues. Produced via immunoSEQ multiplex PCR; TCRdb's table is partial and in-frame only. The sample consists of nearly 250,000 clones, approximately 84% of them appearing once. The chain joins TRBV5-1 to TRBJ1-2; possible D gene TRBD1, 6 bases. Sequencing was carried out using peripheral blood. This TCR was recovered from a woman aged 80 or older with acute or convalescent COVID-19. The CDR3, as DNA: TGCGCCAGCAGCTTGGCCGGGACACAGAATCGTGGCTACACCTTC. Translating it yields CASSLAGTQNRGYTF. The variable domain in full, with the rest retrieved from reference TRBV5-1 and TRBJ1-2, is KAGVTQTPRYLIKTRGQQVTLSCSPISGHRSVSWYQQTPGQGLQFLFEYFSETQRNKGNFPGRFSGRQFSNSRSEMNVSTLELGDSALYLCASSLAGTQNRGYTFGSGTRLTVV.